What follows describes a single TCR beta chain. Its antigen remains unknown. V was trimmed by 5 bases and J by 3 bases, leaving 11 bases between them. This CDR3 region has 13 residues. This sample was taken from a study of T cell responses to AZD1222 COVID-19 vaccine. Findings and caveats of the study: Mostly white British, mostly female donors; authors suggested clonal diversity may be underestimated.

TCRdb's copy holds only in-frame clones and misses some; the assay was immunoSEQ multiplex PCR. The sample yields about 150,000 clones, around nine tenths seen once. This sequence joins TRBV12-3 or TRBV12-4 and TRBJ2-7, with TRBD1 as a possible D gene (5 bases). The TCR was taken from an adult in good health. This material consisted of peripheral blood, taken on day 0 of AZD1222 vaccination. The CDR3: CASSNQQDYEQYF. CDR3 coding DNA: TGTGCCAGCAGTAATCAACAGGACTACGAGCAGTACTTC.